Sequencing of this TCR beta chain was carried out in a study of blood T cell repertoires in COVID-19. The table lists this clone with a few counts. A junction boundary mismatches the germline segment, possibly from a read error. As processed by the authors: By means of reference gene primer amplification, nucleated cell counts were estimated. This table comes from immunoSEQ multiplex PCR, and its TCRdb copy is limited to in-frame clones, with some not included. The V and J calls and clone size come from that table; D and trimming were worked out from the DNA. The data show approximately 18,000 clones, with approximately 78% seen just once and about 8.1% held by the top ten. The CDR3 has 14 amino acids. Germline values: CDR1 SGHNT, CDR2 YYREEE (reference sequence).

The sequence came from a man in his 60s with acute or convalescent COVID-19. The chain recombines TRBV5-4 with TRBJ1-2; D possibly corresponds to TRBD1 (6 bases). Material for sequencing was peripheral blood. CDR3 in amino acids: CASTLDAGAGGYTF. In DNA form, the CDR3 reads TGTGCCAGCACCTTGGATGCAGGGGCAGGTGGCTACACCTTC. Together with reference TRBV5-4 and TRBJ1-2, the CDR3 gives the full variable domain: ETGVTQSPTHLIKTRGQQVTLRCSSQSGHNTVSWYQQALGQGPQFIFQYYREEENGRGNFPPRFSGLQFPNYSSELNVNALELDDSALYLCASTLDAGAGGYTFGSGTRLTVV.